This passage covers 21 T cell receptor beta chains from one sample sequenced in a study of blood T cell repertoires in COVID-19. Sequencing used immunoSEQ multiplex PCR; TCRdb keeps in-frame clones, though not all of them. The sample has approximately 110,000 clones, roughly four fifths seen once. Sequenced: peripheral blood. These receptors all come from a woman in her 70s with acute or convalescent COVID-19.

The V gene is TRBV6-5, the J gene TRBJ1-4; 8 nucleotides match TRBD1. Germline V gene sequence: CDR1 MNHEY, CDR2 SVGAGI. Germline trimming cut 4 bases from V and 7 bases from J; bases unmatched to any gene: 11. This CDR3 comprises 16 residues. CDR3 sequence: CASSSFSGTGGEKLFF. DNA of the CDR3: TGTGCCAGCAGTTCTTTTTCCGGGACAGGTGGTGAAAAACTGTTTTTT.

J is TRBJ2-3 and V is TRBV5-1; D gene ambiguous. The CDR3 is made up of 16 amino acids. Germline V gives CDR1 SGHRS, CDR2 YFSETQ. Trimming took 0 bases from V and 2 from J, leaving 13 bases between them. CDR3 bases: TGCGCCAGCAGCTTGGCGGGTCCCCGATACACAGATACGCAGTATTTT. Protein product: CASSLAGPRYTDTQYF.

This chain joins TRBV7-2 and TRBJ2-1; 9 bases line up with TRBD2. The germline V gene encodes CDR1 SGHTA and CDR2 FQGNSA. V lost 1 base, J lost 4 bases, and 2 bases stayed unmatched. This CDR3 has 15 amino acids. CDR3 sequence reads: CASSLGLAAYNEQFF. The CDR3 DNA is TGTGCCAGCAGCTTAGGACTAGCGGCATACAATGAGCAGTTCTTC.

The rearrangement joins TRBV19 to TRBJ1-5; D is perhaps TRBD1 (6 bases). The ends were cut back, 9 bases at V and 9 bases at J, with 24 bases in the middle. The germline V gene encodes CDR1 LNHDA and CDR2 SQIVND (reference sequence). The CDR3 length is 15 residues. The DNA of the CDR3 is TGTGCCAGCGAGGCAAACAGGGCCGAGAAGAGGCCCCAGCATTTT. Protein product: CASEANRAEKRPQHF.

This clone was counted a few times. J is TRBJ2-7 and V is TRBV28; D may be TRBD1 (6 bases). V gave up 2 bases and J gave up 6 bases, with 11 bases separating them. Germline V gives CDR1 MDHEN, CDR2 SYDVKM. This CDR3 has 13 amino acids. In DNA, the CDR3 is TGTGCCAGCAGTTTAGCTACAGGGAGCGAGCAGTACTTC. The encoded protein is CASSLATGSEQYF.

This chain uses TRBV7-3 with TRBJ1-2; D is perhaps TRBD1 (6 bases). The CDR3 sequence is 15 residues long. Germline CDR1 is SGHTA and CDR2 is FQGTGA. The V gene lost 0 bases and the J gene lost 4 bases, with 12 bases spanning the gap. The CDR3 sequence: CASSLTGAGAYGYTF. As DNA, the CDR3 is TGTGCCAGCAGCTTAACAGGGGCAGGGGCCTATGGCTACACCTTC.

The chain links TRBV30 to TRBJ1-1; no definite D call. Per the germline V gene, CDR1 is GTSNPN and CDR2 is SVGIG (reference sequence). V was trimmed by 1 base and J by 2 bases, leaving 8 bases between them. The CDR3 totals 13 residues. Here the CDR3 reads CAWSEEGNTEAFF. In DNA form, the CDR3 reads TGTGCCTGGAGTGAGGAGGGAAACACTGAAGCTTTCTTT.

This chain connects TRBV6-5 to TRBJ2-1, with D perhaps TRBD2 (5 bases). The CDR3 contains 14 residues. Germline V lookup: CDR1 MNHEY, CDR2 SVGAGI. Trimming removed 6 bases from V and 9 bases from J, with 18 bases in between. CDR3 loop: CASRRLRSAPEQFF. The CDR3 DNA reads TGTGCCAGCAGAAGACTAAGGTCAGCTCCTGAGCAGTTCTTC.

This clone was detected only a few times. V and J are TRBV4-3 and TRBJ2-7, with TRBD2 matching 8 bases. Trimming removed 0 bases from V and 4 bases from J; junction bases left unmatched: 5. CDR3 size: 15 residues. Looked up from germline, CDR1 is LGHNA and CDR2 is YSLEER. The CDR3 bases are TGCGCCAGCAGCCAAGACTCGGGGGGGTGGTACGAGCAGTACTTC. Translated: CASSQDSGGWYEQYF.

This sequence joins TRBV12-3 or TRBV12-4 and TRBJ2-5; D is unclear. CDR3 length: 13 residues. Trimming cost V 3 bases and J 4 bases, with 9 bases left between them. CDR3 in amino acids: CASSFDTGETQYF. CDR3 DNA: TGTGCCAGCAGTTTTGATACCGGAGAGACCCAGTACTTC.

The chain employs TRBV19 and TRBJ1-5, with unresolved D. V was trimmed by 1 base and J by 9 bases, leaving 16 bases between them. Germline lookup yields CDR1 LNHDA and CDR2 SQIVND (reference sequence). This CDR3 is 15 amino acids long. The CDR3 bases are TGTGCCAGTAGTATAGGTGGGGAGGGTGTAGGGCCCCAGCATTTT. Residues: CASSIGGEGVGPQHF.

The chain recombines TRBV4-3 with TRBJ2-5; tentatively, D is TRBD1 (6 bases). The CDR3 is 16 residues long. Per the germline V gene, CDR1 is LGHNA and CDR2 is YSLEER. V was shortened by 0 bases and J by 4 bases, with 15 bases between the two germline ends. The CDR3 nucleotides read TGCGCCAGCAGCCAAGAGCAAGGGGGAGTCGGAGAGACCCAGTACTTC. Its protein is CASSQEQGGVGETQYF.

This chain uses TRBV10-3 with TRBJ2-2, with a possible D match to TRBD2 (6 bases). Germline-derived CDR1 and CDR2 are ENHRY and SYGVKD. V was shortened by 7 bases and J by 6 bases, with 15 bases between the two germline ends. The CDR3 runs 14 residues. CDR3 nucleotides: TGTGCCATCATGGACGGGAGACGGGCCGGGGAGCTGTTTTTT. It specifies CAIMDGRRAGELFF.

The rearrangement links TRBV9 to TRBJ1-1, with a tentative D call TRBD1 (5 bases). Between the trimmed V and J ends, which lost 2 bases and 0 bases, there was a span of 11 bases. The CDR3 has 15 residues. Germline V lookup: CDR1 SGDLS, CDR2 YYNGEE. CDR3 in amino acids: CASSVGGQLNTEAFF. CDR3 coding DNA: TGTGCCAGCAGCGTCGGTGGACAATTGAACACTGAAGCTTTCTTT.

The chain recombines TRBV27 with TRBJ1-1; TRBD1 matches at 10 bases. The length of the CDR3 is 15 residues. Germline lookup yields CDR1 MNHEY and CDR2 SMNVEV (reference sequence). The V segment lost 3 bases and the J segment 6 bases; nucleotides outside the gene matches: 7. CDR3 loop: CASSFGTGAGAEAFF. The CDR3 coding sequence is TGTGCCAGCAGTTTCGGGACAGGGGCAGGCGCTGAAGCTTTCTTT.

Worth noting for this clone: The same CDR3 arises from other DNA sequences in this sample as well. This chain uses TRBV9 with TRBJ2-6; D gene unclear. Germline CDR1 is SGDLS and CDR2 is YYNGEE. The CDR3 extends over 15 amino acids. Trimming took 0 bases from V and 0 from J, leaving 4 bases between them. The CDR3 DNA follows: TGTGCCAGCAGCGTAGGACTCTCTGGGGCCAACGTCCTGACTTTC. The encoded protein is CASSVGLSGANVLTF.

Details on this clone: Other DNA sequences within the sample encode an identical CDR3. The chain uses TRBV24-1 and TRBJ1-2; the D is unclear. Trimming stripped 4 bases from V and 2 bases from J, with 7 bases between. The CDR3 length is 13 residues. Germline V CDR1 and CDR2: KGHDR, SFDVKD. The CDR3 loop reads CATSEGANYGYTF. CDR3 coding DNA: TGTGCCACCAGTGAGGGCGCGAACTATGGCTACACCTTC.

The chain couples TRBV19 to TRBJ1-2; D unclear. CDR1 is LNHDA, CDR2 SQIVND, per germline (reference sequence). Between the trimmed V and J ends, which lost 3 bases and 4 bases, there was a span of 9 bases. The CDR3 is 13 residues long. CDR3 sequence (DNA): TGTGCCAGTAGTATCCCGGGGAGCTATGGCTACACCTTC. It is translated as CASSIPGSYGYTF.

This chain connects TRBV4-1 to TRBJ2-1; the match to TRBD1 covers 7 bases. Germline-derived CDR1 and CDR2 are MGHRA and YSYEKL. This CDR3 comprises 21 residues. V dropped 0 bases and J dropped 5; count of bases not matched to a gene: 22. CDR3 sequence (DNA): TGCGCCAGCAGCCAAGATCGGGCAGGGGGTATTTACGGTTCTTCCCACAATGAGCAGTTCTTC. It encodes CASSQDRAGGIYGSSHNEQFF.

This chain connects TRBV28 to TRBJ2-6, with D maybe TRBD2 (6 bases). Per germline, CDR1 MDHEN and CDR2 SYDVKM. V gave up 5 bases and J gave up 4 bases, with 15 bases separating them. This CDR3 contains 16 residues. CDR3 sequence: CASSPGGPPGANVLTF. CDR3 in DNA: TGTGCCAGCAGTCCCGGAGGGCCTCCCGGGGCCAACGTCCTGACTTTC.

V gene TRBV30 combines with J gene TRBJ1-1; D is unresolved. Trimming removed 4 bases from V and 7 bases from J, with 10 bases in between. The CDR3 loop spans 11 amino acids. The germline gives CDR1 GTSNPN, CDR2 SVGIG (reference sequence). For the CDR3, the DNA is TGTGCCTGGACCCCTCAGGTTGAAGCTTTCTTT. Protein: CAWTPQVEAFF.